This is a list of T cell receptor beta chains from one sample in a study of blood T cell repertoires in COVID-19. The table came from immunoSEQ multiplex PCR; TCRdb's copy has only in-frame clones and leaves some out. The data show some 250,000 clones, 85% to 90% seen once. Material for sequencing was peripheral blood. The receptors here all came from a woman in her fifties or sixties with COVID-19, enrolled during active disease. Each CDR3 is given with its conserved first and last residue. The order of the fields is J gene, V gene, D gene, clone size, CDR3 DNA, CDR3 protein. The D gene is left open where the match is weak. Rows give clone size only sometimes, using once, few, many, or a class for an expanded clone.

TRBJ1-2	TRBV6-5	NA	NA	TGTGCCAGCAGCTTACAGGGTTGGGGCTACACCTTC	CASSLQGWGYTF
TRBJ1-4	TRBV5-1	TRBD1	NA	TGCGCCAGCAGGACAGGGGGCCTTGCAACTAATGAAAAACTGTTTTTT	CASRTGGLATNEKLFF
TRBJ2-1	TRBV9	NA	NA	TGTGCCAGCAGCTTTGGACTCGACCTTTACAATGAGCAGTTCTTC	CASSFGLDLYNEQFF
TRBJ1-2	TRBV30	TRBD1	NA	TGTGCCTGGAGTCCGGACAGGGCGTATGGCTACACCTTC	CAWSPDRAYGYTF
TRBJ2-7	TRBV9	TRBD2	once	TGTGCCAGCAGCGTCGCTAGCGGGAATGGAGTCCACGAGCAGTACTTC	CASSVASGNGVHEQYF
TRBJ1-1	TRBV6-5	TRBD1	NA	TGTGCCAGCAGGGACAGGATGAACACTGAAGCTTTCTTT	CASRDRMNTEAFF
TRBJ2-7	TRBV7-2	NA	NA	TGTGCCAGCAGCTTAGCCGGTCAGGGGATGTACGAGCAGTACTTC	CASSLAGQGMYEQYF
TRBJ2-1	TRBV20-1	NA	NA	TGCAGTGCTAGTAATCCTCCCGTTGAGCAGTTCTTC	CSASNPPVEQFF
TRBJ1-5	TRBV2	NA	NA	TGTGCCAGCAGTGGGGGGACATACGAATTTAATCAGCCCCAGCATTTT	CASSGGTYEFNQPQHF
TRBJ1-2	TRBV6-1	NA	few	TGTGCCAGCAGTGAAGCCCTTGGATCCACCGGCGGCTATGGCTACACCTTC	CASSEALGSTGGYGYTF
TRBJ1-5	TRBV28	NA	NA	TGTGCCAGCAAAGTCATTGGGGCAGGGAAGGGTCAGCCCCAGCATTTT	CASKVIGAGKGQPQHF
TRBJ1-3	TRBV7-9	NA	NA	TGTGCCAGCAGCTTAGTGGGCTTCTCTGGAAACACCATATATTTT	CASSLVGFSGNTIYF
TRBJ1-4	TRBV9	TRBD1	NA	TGTGCCAGCAGCGTAGTGGCAGGGGGCATAGGTGAAAAACTGTTTTTT	CASSVVAGGIGEKLFF
TRBJ2-7	TRBV11-2	NA	NA	TGTGCCAGCAGCTTACCCTTCGGGTCGGGAACTGAGCAGTACTTC	CASSLPFGSGTEQYF
TRBJ2-5	TRBV5-5	TRBD2	NA	TGTGCCAGCAGCTCTCTCCACGGGAGGGCCGGAGAGACCCAGTACTTC	CASSSLHGRAGETQYF
TRBJ2-6	TRBV2	NA	once	TGTGCCAGCAGTGAGACGCGGTCTGGGGCCAACGTCCTGACTTTC	CASSETRSGANVLTF
TRBJ2-2	TRBV6-1	TRBD2	NA	TGTGCCAGCAGCAGCAGCGGGAGAGGCACCGGGGAGCTGTTTTTT	CASSSSGRGTGELFF
TRBJ2-1	TRBV11-3	TRBD2	NA	TGTGCCAGCAGCTTAGGGGGGGGACGACTAGCGGGAACCCACAATGAGCAGTTCTTC	CASSLGGGRLAGTHNEQFF
TRBJ1-3	TRBV30	NA	NA	TGTGCCTGGAGTAGTTTTGGCAGGGATGGAAACACCATATATTTT	CAWSSFGRDGNTIYF
TRBJ1-5	TRBV10-3	NA	NA	TGTGCCATCAGTGAGTACGGGAGTCCGGATCAGCCCCAGCATTTT	CAISEYGSPDQPQHF
TRBJ2-7	TRBV5-1	NA	NA	TGCGCCAGCAGCTTTGGAGGGGGCGTCTTGGTCGAGCAGTACTTC	CASSFGGGVLVEQYF
TRBJ2-1	TRBV10-1	NA	NA	TGCGCCAGCAGTGAGCAGGCCTACAATGAGCAGTTCTTC	CASSEQAYNEQFF
TRBJ1-2	TRBV7-9	TRBD1	NA	TGTGCCAGCAGCTATGGACAGGGGAACTATGGCTACACCTTC	CASSYGQGNYGYTF
TRBJ1-2	TRBV6-5	NA	NA	TGTGCCAGCACCGATGGGGCGCAGGACTATGGCTACACCTTC	CASTDGAQDYGYTF
TRBJ1-2	TRBV5-1	NA	NA	TGCGCCAGCAGCCCCCTAGAGGATTCGAGAGGTGGCTACACCTTC	CASSPLEDSRGGYTF
TRBJ2-1	TRBV7-2	TRBD1	NA	TGTGCCTTCAAGCAGGGGGCCCACAATGAGCAGTTCTTC	CAFKQGAHNEQFF
TRBJ2-5	TRBV7-3	NA	NA	TGTGCCAGCAGCTCGCCCCGGGAGACCCAGTACTTC	CASSSPRETQYF
TRBJ1-6	TRBV19	TRBD1	NA	TGTGCCAGTAGCCCGGACAGGGCTAATTCACCCCTCCACTTT	CASSPDRANSPLHF
TRBJ1-1	TRBV4-1	TRBD1	NA	TGCGCCAGCAGCCAAGGCTGGGGACAGGGTGGGACTGAAGCTTTCTTT	CASSQGWGQGGTEAFF
TRBJ2-2	TRBV27	TRBD2	few	TGTGCCAGCAGACTTCAGGGAGGGGCCGGGGAGCTGTTTTTT	CASRLQGGAGELFF
TRBJ2-7	TRBV11-2	TRBD2	once	TGTGCCAGCAGCTTAGAGCGGGGGGGCTACGAGCAGTACTTC	CASSLERGGYEQYF
TRBJ2-1	TRBV25-1	TRBD1	NA	TGTGCCAGCAGTGAAACGGTGACAGGGCGATACAATGAGCAGTTCTTC	CASSETVTGRYNEQFF
TRBJ2-3	TRBV5-5	NA	NA	TGTGCCAGCAGCTTACAACGCACAGATACGCAGTATTTT	CASSLQRTDTQYF
TRBJ1-1	TRBV25-1	NA	NA	TGTGCCAGCAGTGCCCCGGAGTCGAACACTGAAGCTTTCTTT	CASSAPESNTEAFF
TRBJ1-2	TRBV30	NA	once	TGTGCCTGGAGTGTAGGAGTTCTTAACTATGGCTACACCTTC	CAWSVGVLNYGYTF
TRBJ2-1	TRBV29-1	NA	NA	TGCAGCTTAGGTGGGGGCTTTTACAATGAGCAGTTCTTC	CSLGGGFYNEQFF
TRBJ1-1	TRBV7-9	NA	NA	TGTGCCAGCAGCTGGGAGACGGTCACTGAAGCTTTCTTT	CASSWETVTEAFF
TRBJ2-2	TRBV19	NA	NA	TGTGCCAGTAGTCCACGGACAGAATTAAGGACCGGGGAGCTGTTTTTT	CASSPRTELRTGELFF
TRBJ2-6	TRBV4-1	NA	once	TGCGCCAGCAGCCAAGAGGTCAGGTTCTCTGGGGCCAACGTCCTGACTTTC	CASSQEVRFSGANVLTF
TRBJ2-7	TRBV3-1/TRBV3-2	NA	few	TGTGCCAGCAGCCAGAGAGAGCGGGCCAACTACGAGCAGTACTTC	CASSQRERANYEQYF
TRBJ2-1	TRBV6-4	NA	NA	TGTGCCAGCAGCCGAACCGGGACTGACAATGAGCAGTTCTTC	CASSRTGTDNEQFF
TRBJ1-3	TRBV5-6	TRBD1	NA	TGTGCCAGCAGCTTGGCTGGGACAGGGGGAAACACCATATATTTT	CASSLAGTGGNTIYF
TRBJ2-7	TRBV3-1/TRBV3-2	NA	NA	TGTGCCAGCAGCCTTAGCCGAGCTAGCTCCTACGAGCAGTACTTC	CASSLSRASSYEQYF
TRBJ2-3	TRBV28	TRBD2	NA	TGTGCCAGCAGTATACTAGCGGGAGGGGCAGATACGCAGTATTTT	CASSILAGGADTQYF
TRBJ2-3	TRBV7-2	NA	NA	TGTGCCAGCAGCCGCGACGGGTCAGATACGCAGTATTTT	CASSRDGSDTQYF